This T cell receptor (beta chain) comes out of a study of T-cell reconstitution after alpha-beta-depleted transplantation in children. Researchers prepared the TCRbeta library using unique molecular identifiers, the study reports. MiXCR, run by TCRdb on the PCR reads, gives a single entry per CDR3 protein. The sample contains some 200,000 distinct CDR3 sequences, about 9.6% of which appear only once. CDR1 and CDR2 (germline): LNHDA, SQIVND (reference sequence). The CDR3 totals 13 residues. This chain links TRBV19 with TRBJ2-3; 7 bases align to TRBD1. Sequencing was performed on PBMCs from the stem cell graft donor, taken from the stem cell graft. The receptor's source is a human donor who donated a stem cell graft to a child with SCID. CDR3 amino acids: CPSTGTATDTQYF. The CDR3 region has the DNA TGTCCGTCTACCGGGACAGCCACAGATACGCAGTATTTT.